These 5 T cell receptor beta chains share one sample of origin, sequenced in a study of blood T cell repertoires in COVID-19. This table comes from immunoSEQ multiplex PCR, and its TCRdb copy is limited to in-frame clones, with some not included. The data show 230,000 or so clones, roughly 89% seen once. The specimen sequenced was peripheral blood. The receptors here all came from an older woman with COVID-19, enrolled during active disease.

The J gene is TRBJ1-6, the V gene TRBV7-2; a weak D match, TRBD1 (5 bases). This CDR3 contains 15 residues. The ends were cut back, 1 base at V and 7 bases at J, with 11 bases in the middle. Germline V gene lookup returns CDR1 SGHTA and CDR2 FQGNSA. CDR3 protein: CASSLGAGNNSPLHF. CDR3 sequence (DNA): TGTGCCAGCAGCTTAGGGGCAGGGAACAATTCACCCCTCCACTTT. Full variable domain (missing parts from reference TRBV7-2 and TRBJ1-6): GAGVSQSPSNKVTEKGKDVELRCDPISGHTALYWYRQSLGQGLEFLIYFQGNSAPDKSGLPSDRFSAERTGGSVSTLTIQRTQQEDSAVYLCASSLGAGNNSPLHFGNGTRLTVT.

The chain carries TRBV5-4 and TRBJ2-3; 14 bases align to TRBD2. The CDR3 extends over 15 amino acids. From germline, CDR1 is SGHNT and CDR2 YYREEE (reference sequence). V dropped 7 bases and J dropped 5; count of bases not matched to a gene: 6. The DNA for the CDR3 is TGTGCCAGCTTCGGGACTAGCGGGGGCGGAGATACGCAGTATTTT. This gives the protein CASFGTSGGGDTQYF.

The chain links TRBV14 to TRBJ1-1; TRBD1 agrees at 8 bases. CDR1 is SGHDN, CDR2 FVKESK, per germline. V trimming: 4 bases; J trimming: 3 bases; junction bases outside the gene matches: 4. CDR3 length equals 14 residues. The CDR3 protein is CASSRPDRDTEAFF. In nucleotides, the CDR3 is TGTGCCAGCAGCCGCCCGGACAGGGACACTGAAGCTTTCTTT.

J is TRBJ2-7 and V is TRBV5-4; 14 nucleotides match TRBD2. Trimming removed 3 bases from V and 7 bases from J; junction bases left unmatched: 6. The CDR3 loop spans 15 amino acids. The germline V gene encodes CDR1 SGHNT and CDR2 YYREEE (reference sequence). The CDR3 coding sequence is TGTGCCAGCAGCTCAGGACTAGCGGGGGGCATTGAGCAGTACTTC. It codes for CASSSGLAGGIEQYF.

The rearrangement uses TRBV25-1 and TRBJ1-5, with D tentatively TRBD1 (5 bases). CDR3 length: 15 amino acids. Germline-derived CDR1 and CDR2 are MGHDK and SYGVNS. V was trimmed by 3 bases and J by 9 bases, leaving 18 bases between them. CDR3 sequence reads: CASSDRAKHWGPQHF. DNA of the CDR3: TGTGCCAGCAGTGACAGGGCGAAACACTGGGGGCCCCAGCATTTT.